The TCR beta chain described here comes from a study of CD8 T cells in Susac syndrome. From germline, CDR1 is SGHTA and CDR2 FQGNSA. The ends were cut back, 0 bases at V and 6 bases at J, with 16 bases in the middle. CDR3 length: 16 residues. Random-hexamer reverse transcription was applied to roughly 0.5 to 1 ug RNA. By means of immunoSEQ multiplex PCR, TCR beta CDR3 spanning 54 Vbeta and 13 Jbeta underwent amplification. Via MiXCR, TCRdb re-called the immunoSEQ multiplex PCR reads, giving one row per CDR3 protein. The data contain 190,000 or so distinct CDR3 sequences, just under 95% of them seen just once; the ten biggest clones take up 0.082%.

V usage is TRBV7-2 and J usage is TRBJ2-3; D is perhaps TRBD2 (6 bases). The sequencing sample was made of CD4+ T cells from PBMCs. The TCR sequence derives from a human donor with multiple sclerosis. The CDR3 is CASSLAVELAMDTQYF. The CDR3 DNA reads TGTGCCAGCAGCTTAGCAGTAGAGCTAGCGATGGATACGCAGTATTTT.